The rows below give T cell receptor beta chains drawn from one sample of a study of CD8 T cells in ankylosing spondylitis. TCRdb reprocessed the 5' RACE reads via MiXCR and lists one record per CDR3 protein. The sample lists about 140,000 distinct CDR3 sequences; about 7% were seen once. Material for sequencing was blood, either unsorted or a sorted T cell fraction (not recorded which). Source of these receptors: a female donor with ankylosing spondylitis or in good health (not recorded which). CDR3s include the opening cysteine and the closing phenylalanine or tryptophan. A D gene is named only where the DNA matches it firmly. Sizes are listed as once, few or many counts, or a class when the clone is expanded.

v_gene	j_gene	d_gene	abundance	CDR3nt	CDR3aa
TRBV12-5	TRBJ2-3	-	many	TGTGCTAGTGCCTCCCCCGGGGGACCCAGCACAGATACGCAGTATTTT	CASASPGGPSTDTQYF
TRBV7-2	TRBJ2-3	-	many	TGTGCCAGCAGCGGGGGGATAGCGGCCGTGTATTTT	CASSGGIAAVYF
TRBV4-2	TRBJ1-2	-	many	TGTGCCAGCAGCCAAGAGAGGGGTTCGTCTGGTGGCTACACCTTC	CASSQERGSSGGYTF
TRBV28	TRBJ2-5	-	few	TGTGCCAGCAGCCCTGGGGGACCCCTGAAAGAGACCCAGTACTTC	CASSPGGPLKETQYF
TRBV5-1	TRBJ2-6	-	many	TGCGCCAGCAGCGACGGAGACTCTGGGGCCAACGTCCTGACTTTC	CASSDGDSGANVLTF
TRBV5-1	TRBJ2-1	-	many	TGCGCCAGCAGCTTTGAACGGGGGAGGGAGCAGTTCTTC	CASSFERGREQFF
TRBV11-2	TRBJ2-3	-	few	TGTGCCAGCAGCCCAGCCTTCCCAGATACGCAGTATTTT	CASSPAFPDTQYF
TRBV6-2/TRBV6-3	TRBJ1-1	-	many	TGTGCCAGCAGTTGGACGGACCTAGGCACTGAAGCTTTCTTT	CASSWTDLGTEAFF
TRBV11-1	TRBJ2-1	-	many	TGTGCCAGCAGCCTTAAGGGACATGTTTTTGAGCAGTTCTTC	CASSLKGHVFEQFF
TRBV4-1	TRBJ2-7	TRBD1	few	TGCGCCAGCAGCCAAGATGCCTCCGGGACAGCCTACGAGCAGTACTTC	CASSQDASGTAYEQYF